Each of the 30 T cell receptor beta chains below was sequenced from the same sample in a study of identical twins. A single record per CDR3 protein comes from TCRdb applying MiXCR to the 5' RACE reads. The sample records some 790,000 distinct CDR3 sequences, approximately 18% being singletons. The same sample was also studied in work on T cells expressing NK-cell markers.

Sequenced: PBMCs. Receptor source: a woman between 18 and 29 years old in good health.

J is TRBJ2-2 and V is TRBV10-3; D ambiguous. Germline assignment: CDR1 ENHRY and CDR2 SYGVKD. This CDR3 contains 15 residues. Deletions cut 2 bases from V and 0 bases from J, with 7 bases between. Here the CDR3 reads CAISELGANTGELFF. In nucleotides, the CDR3 is TGTGCCATCAGTGAGCTCGGAGCGAACACCGGGGAGCTGTTTTTT.

This clonotype turned up a few times. V gene TRBV29-1 combines with J gene TRBJ2-7; D is uncertain. V lost 4 bases and J 10 bases, leaving 20 bases between the germline ends. The CDR3 extends over 13 amino acids. CDR1 SQVTM and CDR2 ANQGSEA come from the germline V gene. The CDR3 bases are TGCAGCGTTGGAGGCAGAAATTCGGAGAAACAGTACTTC. Translated, it gives CSVGGRNSEKQYF.

V usage is TRBV20-1 and J usage is TRBJ2-4; D is unresolved. Germline V gene lookup returns CDR1 DFQATT and CDR2 SNEGSKA (reference sequence). With 5 bases removed from V and 12 bases from J, the gap between germline ends came to 14 bases. The CDR3 runs to 11 residues. The CDR3 coding sequence is TGCAGTGCTGACACTGGGTTCACTCAGTACTTC. This codes for CSADTGFTQYF.

The gene calls are TRBV29-1 and TRBJ2-3; 9 nucleotides match TRBD2. Germline loops: CDR1 SQVTM, CDR2 ANQGSEA. V trimming: 4 bases; J trimming: 4 bases; junction bases outside the gene matches: 6. The CDR3 is 14 amino acids. The CDR3 spells CSVGGTSLADTQYF. The CDR3 region has the DNA TGCAGCGTTGGTGGGACTAGCCTGGCAGATACGCAGTATTTT.

This clonotype has just a few counts. The chain is built from TRBV12-3 or TRBV12-4 and TRBJ2-7, with D tentatively TRBD1 (6 bases). The CDR3 consists of 13 residues. V was shortened by 10 bases and J by 3 bases, with 16 bases between the two germline ends. The CDR3 DNA is TGTGCCACCTCCCGGGACACTAACTACGAGCAGTACTTC. Translated: CATSRDTNYEQYF.

The CDR3 DNA reads TGCGCCAGCAGCTTGGCCGTGGACAGGGGCCGGGACACTGAAGCTTTCTTT. Residues: CASSLAVDRGRDTEAFF. This chain uses TRBV5-1 with TRBJ1-1, with 9 bases identical to TRBD1. With V trimmed by 0 bases and J by 3 bases, 9 bases remained unmatched. The length of the CDR3 is 17 residues. Per germline, CDR1 SGHRS and CDR2 YFSETQ.

The V and J genes are TRBV5-1 and TRBJ2-6; D may match TRBD1 or TRBD2 (5 bases each). CDR3 length: 17 residues. V gave up 0 bases and J gave up 1 base, with 11 bases separating them. Germline V gene data show CDR1 as SGHRS and CDR2 as YFSETQ. The CDR3 DNA sequence: TGCGCCAGCAGCTTGGGGTGGGACCGGTCTGGGGCCAACGTCCTGACTTTC. It yields the protein CASSLGWDRSGANVLTF.

There are a few counts of this clonotype. This chain uses TRBV20-1 with TRBJ2-4; TRBD1 might be the D (5 bases). The germline V and J ends were trimmed by 2 bases and 3 bases, with 14 bases remaining between them. This CDR3 region has 15 residues. Germline V gives CDR1 DFQATT, CDR2 SNEGSKA (reference sequence). CDR3 coding DNA: TGCAGTGCTAGACCCATAGGGGTTGACAAAAACATTCAGTACTTC. Amino acid sequence: CSARPIGVDKNIQYF.

This clonotype has a count of ten or more. The chain is built from TRBV20-1 and TRBJ2-7; D not certain. Deletions cut 6 bases from V and 5 bases from J, with 17 bases between. The CDR3 contains 13 residues. Per the germline V gene, CDR1 is DFQATT and CDR2 is SNEGSKA (reference sequence). This CDR3 reads CSAHDPGIHEQYF. CDR3 in DNA: TGCAGTGCCCACGACCCAGGTATCCACGAGCAGTACTTC.

This clonotype was picked up a small number of times. The chain has TRBV12-3 or TRBV12-4 and TRBJ2-3; weak D call: TRBD1 (6 bases). This CDR3 comprises 16 residues. V lost 5 bases to trimming and J lost 3 bases, with 18 bases between them. CDR3 amino acids: CASSPYTGIRTDTQYF. CDR3 bases: TGTGCCAGCAGTCCTTATACAGGGATAAGGACAGATACGCAGTATTTT.

The chain links TRBV29-1 to TRBJ1-1; D is uncertain. The CDR3 sequence is 14 residues long. The ends were cut back, 4 bases at V and 0 bases at J, with 12 bases in the middle. Germline assignment: CDR1 SQVTM and CDR2 ANQGSEA. CDR3 nucleotide sequence: TGCAGCGTTGTCCCTTCCTCGGTGAACACTGAAGCTTTCTTT. Its protein product is CSVVPSSVNTEAFF.

The table lists this clonotype with a few counts. The J gene is TRBJ2-1, the V gene TRBV7-2; weak D call: TRBD1 (6 bases). In germline, CDR1 is SGHTA, CDR2 FQGNSA. The ends were cut back, 0 bases at V and 1 base at J, with 10 bases in the middle. The CDR3 is 16 residues long. Here the CDR3 DNA reads TGTGCCAGCAGCTTAGCAGGGGGAGTGTCCTACAATGAGCAGTTCTTC. It specifies CASSLAGGVSYNEQFF.

This clonotype was recorded a few times. The chain recombines TRBV19 with TRBJ2-1; D is undetermined. From germline, CDR1 is LNHDA and CDR2 SQIVND (reference sequence). The V end lost 7 bases, the J end lost 6 bases, and 13 bases lay between the germline ends. The CDR3 length is 13 residues. CDR3 residues: CASNNRDSNEQFF. The CDR3 DNA reads TGTGCCAGTAATAACCGCGACTCCAATGAGCAGTTCTTC.

The V gene is TRBV25-1, the J gene TRBJ2-2; D unclear. The germline V and J ends were trimmed by 5 bases and 6 bases, with 13 bases remaining between them. In germline, CDR1 is MGHDK, CDR2 SYGVNS. The CDR3 contains 14 residues. The CDR3 nucleotides read TGTGCCAGCAGTCAGTTAGGCCAGGCCGGGGAGCTGTTTTTT. Translated, it gives CASSQLGQAGELFF.

This clonotype was counted only a few times. The rearrangement joins TRBV29-1 to TRBJ2-5; the D gene is possibly TRBD1 (5 bases). Trimming pared 5 bases from V and 5 bases from J, leaving 12 bases between. Per germline, CDR1 SQVTM and CDR2 ANQGSEA. CDR3 length: 12 residues. The CDR3, as DNA: TGCAGCGTTCAGACAGCAGGGGAGACCCAGTACTTC. Amino acids: CSVQTAGETQYF.

This chain uses TRBV20-1 with TRBJ1-5; D remains ambiguous. There are 14 residues in the CDR3. Germline CDR1 DFQATT, CDR2 SNEGSKA (reference sequence). Between the trimmed V and J ends, which lost 0 bases and 7 bases, there was a span of 13 bases. The CDR3 coding sequence is TGCAGTGCTAGAGATAGGAACAGCCTCCAGCCCCAGCATTTT. It specifies CSARDRNSLQPQHF.

J is TRBJ2-7 and V is TRBV12-3 or TRBV12-4, with D possibly TRBD1 on 5 matching bases. V was cut by 5 bases and J by 2 bases, with 10 bases left in between. The CDR3 contains 13 residues. Written as DNA, the CDR3 is TGTGCCAGCAGTCGACAGTTACCCTACGAGCAGTACTTC. Its translation: CASSRQLPYEQYF.

This sequence joins TRBV12-3 or TRBV12-4 and TRBJ1-5; 7 bases fit TRBD1. V lost 5 bases and J lost 11; bases outside the gene matches: 3. This CDR3 spans 11 amino acids. The CDR3 nucleotides read TGTGCCAGCAGTGCACAGGGGACCCAGCATTTT. Translation: CASSAQGTQHF.

The sample holds a few counts of this clonotype. The CDR3 is CASSYDTTQYF. In DNA form, the CDR3 reads TGTGCCAGCAGTTACGACACGACCCAGTACTTC. This chain uses TRBV6-2 or TRBV6-3 with TRBJ2-5; D gene uncertain. Germline V gene sequence: CDR1 MNHEY, CDR2 SVGEGT. The CDR3 extends over 11 amino acids. V lost 2 bases and J lost 7, with 5 bases in between.

Comments on this clonotype: A read error may explain this, as a much larger clone is one base away. The rearrangement joins TRBV6-1 to TRBJ2-1, with 8 positions matching TRBD2. Germline CDR1 reads MNHNS; CDR2 reads SASEGT. J lost 7 bases, V lost 6 bases, and 11 bases had no gene match. The CDR3 runs to 15 residues. In nucleotides, the CDR3 is TGTGCCAGCAGCTGGCGGGGGGTACATGAGAATGAGCAGTTCTTC. Translating gives CASSWRGVHENEQFF.

This clonotype was picked up many times. This chain connects TRBV12-3 or TRBV12-4 to TRBJ2-7; no clear D gene. V was trimmed by 2 bases and J by 0 bases, leaving 8 bases between them. The CDR3 totals 14 residues. Written as DNA, the CDR3 is TGTGCCAGCAGTTTATCCAGGAGCTCCTACGAGCAGTACTTC. Translated: CASSLSRSSYEQYF.

This chain uses TRBV4-1 with TRBJ2-7; 10 positions match TRBD1. This CDR3 is built from 15 residues. Germline CDR1 is MGHRA and CDR2 is YSYEKL. The junction had 7 bases not matched to a gene; V was cut back by 4 bases and J by 4 bases. The CDR3, as DNA: TGCGCCAGCAGCCCCACAGGGGACAGGGGATACGAGCAGTACTTC. Translation: CASSPTGDRGYEQYF.

This chain uses TRBV12-3 or TRBV12-4 with TRBJ2-7; 9 nucleotides agree with TRBD1. After removal of 6 bases from V and 6 bases from J, the junction contained 12 bases not matched to a gene. CDR3 length: 15 residues. This CDR3 is CASSHPGQGLREQYF. CDR3 in DNA: TGTGCCAGCAGCCACCCCGGACAGGGGTTGCGCGAGCAGTACTTC.

V and J are TRBV25-1 and TRBJ2-7; no firm D call. This CDR3 spans 12 amino acids. CDR1 is MGHDK and CDR2 is SYGVNS in the germline V gene. V lost 5 bases to trimming and J lost 6 bases, with 11 bases between them. The CDR3 nucleotides are TGTGCCAGCAGTCCCTGGGGTGGCGAGCAGTACTTC. Translation: CASSPWGGEQYF.

This clonotype was seen more than once but under ten times. V gene TRBV6-5 combines with J gene TRBJ2-7; D uncertain. The V and J ends lost 2 bases and 5 bases respectively, with 4 bases between them. The CDR3 is made up of 11 amino acids. Germline V gene lookup returns CDR1 MNHEY and CDR2 SVGAGI. The CDR3 nucleotides are TGTGCCAGCAGTTACAAAAACGAGCAGTACTTC. This translates into CASSYKNEQYF.

This chain links TRBV12-3 or TRBV12-4 with TRBJ2-3; D remains unclear. The length of the CDR3 is 14 residues. With 5 bases removed from V and 6 bases from J, the gap between germline ends came to 15 bases. The CDR3 nucleotides read TGTGCCAGCAGTCCCCAGTCGGACCCCGATACGCAGTATTTT. Amino acid sequence: CASSPQSDPDTQYF.

This clonotype was found many times. This CDR3 reads CASSLLGTDTQYF. Written as DNA, the CDR3 is TGTGCCAGCAGTTTGTTGGGCACAGATACGCAGTATTTT. The rearrangement joins TRBV7-2 to TRBJ2-3; D gene uncertain. The CDR3 has 13 amino acids. The germline gives CDR1 SGHTA, CDR2 FQGNSA. The V and J ends lost 6 bases and 1 base respectively, with 8 bases between them.

There are a few counts of this clonotype. The gene calls are TRBV11-2 and TRBJ2-5, with 12 nucleotides matching TRBD2. The germline V gene encodes CDR1 SGHAT and CDR2 FQNNGV. The CDR3 runs to 18 residues. The ends lost 3 bases at V and 1 base at J; junction bases unmatched: 9. CDR3 DNA: TGTGCCAGCAGCTTGAGTAGGCTAGCGGGAGGGTCCCAAGAGACCCAGTACTTC. Translating it yields CASSLSRLAGGSQETQYF.

This clonotype was observed a handful of times. This chain joins TRBV5-6 and TRBJ2-3; D is unresolved. Germline CDR1 is SGHDT and CDR2 is YYEEEE. This CDR3 spans 15 amino acids. The V end was cut by 1 base, the J end by 0 bases, with 9 bases between. CDR3 protein: CASSLRRASTDTQYF. CDR3 nucleotides: TGTGCCAGCAGCTTGCGGAGAGCCAGCACAGATACGCAGTATTTT.

This clonotype was observed at least ten times. The rearrangement links TRBV20-1 to TRBJ2-3; D not certain. Trimming pared 5 bases from V and 0 bases from J, leaving 9 bases between. The V gene's germline CDR1 is DFQATT and CDR2 SNEGSKA (reference sequence). The CDR3 runs 13 residues. The CDR3 spells CSAPGSSTDTQYF. The CDR3, as DNA: TGCAGTGCTCCTGGATCTAGCACAGATACGCAGTATTTT.